One sample yielded the 16 T cell receptor beta chains listed below, sequenced in a study of CD4 T cells in relation to SARS-CoV-2 and coronaviruses. Before the COVID-19 pandemic, during about 2010-2018, CD4+ T cells were taken from unexposed donors. CD4+ T cells were isolated from the cells after about nine days of culture. Repertoires were generated with immunoSEQ multiplex PCR, while TCRdb's copy carries only in-frame clones and drops some. The profile covers 25,000 to 30,000 clones, with just under 75% appearing a single time and under 30% taken by the ten largest. What these receptors recognize is not known. Sequenced input: CD4+ T cells from PBMCs, cultured in vitro. These receptors originate from a human donor in good health.

Here the CDR3 DNA reads TGTGCCAGCAGCTTAATGGGGGTGGAGAATTCACCCCTCCACTTT. Translating it yields CASSLMGVENSPLHF. This chain uses TRBV7-9 with TRBJ1-6; weak D call: TRBD1 (5 bases). Per the germline V gene, CDR1 is SEHNR and CDR2 is FQNEAQ (reference sequence). Trimming removed 2 bases at V and 7 bases at J, with 12 bases between. There are 15 residues in the CDR3.

V is TRBV14 and J is TRBJ1-5; the D is unclear. V was pared by 4 bases and J by 0 bases, with 4 bases between. The length of the CDR3 is 13 residues. The germline CDR1 and CDR2 sequences are SGHDN and FVKESK. CDR3 protein: CASSRDSNQPQHF. Here the CDR3 DNA reads TGTGCCAGCAGCCGAGATAGCAATCAGCCCCAGCATTTT.

For the CDR3, the DNA is TGTGCCAGCAGCTTAGAGAACGGGAGGCATTCACCCCTCCACTTT. This codes for CASSLENGRHSPLHF. This chain uses TRBV7-2 with TRBJ1-6; D is undetermined. Trimming stripped 1 base from V and 8 bases from J, with 12 bases between. In germline, CDR1 is SGHTA, CDR2 FQGNSA. CDR3 length equals 15 residues.

V and J are TRBV18 and TRBJ2-2; D possibly matches TRBD1 or TRBD2 (5 bases each). Germline-derived CDR1 and CDR2 are KGHSH and LQKENI. V was pared by 0 bases and J by 3 bases, with 11 bases between. The CDR3 covers 16 residues. CDR3 amino acids: CASSPPVRGHTGELFF. CDR3 DNA sequence: TGTGCCAGCTCACCACCAGTCCGGGGCCACACCGGGGAGCTGTTTTTT.

The CDR3 DNA sequence: TGTGCCAGCAGTCGGGACGGAGATGACTACGAGCAGTACTTC. It codes for CASSRDGDDYEQYF. The V call is TRBV6-5, the J call TRBJ2-7; the D call may be TRBD1 or TRBD2 (5 bases each). V gave up 5 bases and J gave up 3 bases, with 14 bases separating them. Germline V gives CDR1 MNHEY, CDR2 SVGAGI. The CDR3 consists of 14 residues.

A single count supports this clone. The chain couples TRBV4-3 to TRBJ1-4, with 8 positions matching TRBD1. CDR3 length: 14 amino acids. V was pared by 1 base and J by 8 bases, with 3 bases of the junction left unmatched. Germline loops: CDR1 LGHNA, CDR2 YSLEER. The CDR3 loop reads CASSQGQGIEKLFF. The CDR3 nucleotides are TGCGCCAGCAGCCAAGGACAGGGGATAGAAAAACTGTTTTTT.

This chain links TRBV9 with TRBJ2-1; weak D call: TRBD1 (6 bases). This CDR3 is 15 amino acids long. V was pared by 1 base and J by 0 bases, with 8 bases between. The V gene's germline CDR1 is SGDLS and CDR2 YYNGEE. The CDR3 spells CASSVRQASYNEQFF. CDR3 coding DNA: TGTGCCAGCAGCGTAAGACAGGCCTCCTACAATGAGCAGTTCTTC.

The chain carries TRBV30 and TRBJ2-6, with D hard to call. The V gene's germline CDR1 is GTSNPN and CDR2 SVGIG (reference sequence). The CDR3 loop spans 12 amino acids. The V gene lost 2 bases and the J gene lost 4 bases, with 3 bases spanning the gap. CDR3 region: CAWSIGANVLTF. DNA of the CDR3: TGTGCCTGGAGTATAGGGGCCAACGTCCTGACTTTC. Filled out from reference TRBV30 and TRBJ2-6, the complete variable domain reads SQTIHQWPATLVQPVGSPLSLECTVEGTSNPNLYWYRQAAGRGLQLLFYSVGIGQISSEVPQNLSASRPQDRQFILSSKKLLLSDSGFYLCAWSIGANVLTFGAGSRLTVL.

This clone has only a few counts. This chain links TRBV4-1 with TRBJ1-2; no definite D call. The CDR3 sequence is 16 residues long. V was pared by 4 bases and J by 1 base, with 16 bases between. Per the germline V gene, CDR1 is MGHRA and CDR2 is YSYEKL. The CDR3 reads CASSPSGVGDNYGYTF. As DNA, the CDR3 is TGCGCCAGCAGCCCGAGTGGGGTGGGCGATAACTATGGCTACACCTTC.

This clone was seen a single time. In DNA form, the CDR3 reads TGTGCCAGCAGTCCAGGGACCTCTGGAAACACCATATATTTT. Translated, it gives CASSPGTSGNTIYF. The rearrangement uses TRBV6-2 or TRBV6-3 and TRBJ1-3; possible D gene TRBD1, 5 bases. The CDR3 runs 14 residues. The V end lost 5 bases, the J end lost 0 bases, and 8 bases lay between the germline ends. Germline V gene sequence: CDR1 MNHEY, CDR2 SVGEGT.

DNA of the CDR3: TGTGCCAGCAGCCAGAACAGGAACACCGGGGAGCTGTTTTTT. Encoded protein: CASSQNRNTGELFF. The rearrangement uses TRBV16 and TRBJ2-2; D is unclear. The CDR3 contains 14 residues. The V end was cut by 3 bases, the J end by 1 base, with 6 bases between. Germline V CDR1 and CDR2: KGHSY, FQNENV.

CDR3 sequence (DNA): TGCGCCAGCAGTGCCGTCGCCGGGGAGCTGTTTTTT. Translating gives CASSAVAGELFF. This chain joins TRBV10-1 and TRBJ2-2; D ambiguous. Germline CDR1 reads WNHNN; CDR2 reads SYGVQD (reference sequence). This CDR3 spans 12 amino acids. V lost 4 bases and J lost 6, with 6 bases in between.

This clone was seen a single time. The chain has TRBV7-2 and TRBJ2-1; 7 bases fit TRBD2. Germline V gene data show CDR1 as SGHTA and CDR2 as FQGNSA. J lost 8 bases, V lost 5 bases, and 12 bases had no gene match. The CDR3 has 15 residues. The CDR3 coding sequence is TGTGCCAGCAGCCGCAGCGGGGTCCTAAGGGATGAGCAGTTCTTC. Protein product: CASSRSGVLRDEQFF.

This chain joins TRBV5-1 and TRBJ2-1; 10 bases align to TRBD2. V dropped 0 bases and J dropped 10; count of bases not matched to a gene: 4. Germline-derived CDR1 and CDR2 are SGHRS and YFSETQ. CDR3 size: 14 residues. The CDR3 region has the DNA TGCGCCAGCAGCTTGGTCGGGACTAGCGTCGAGCAGTTCTTC. Protein sequence: CASSLVGTSVEQFF.

This clone has just a few counts. This chain uses TRBV11-2 with TRBJ2-1; the D gene could be TRBD1 or TRBD2 (5 bases each). This CDR3 is 15 amino acids long. Germline V CDR1 and CDR2: SGHAT, FQNNGV. V was clipped by 5 bases and J by 3 bases, with 14 bases between them. The CDR3, as DNA: TGTGCCAGCAGCCCCGAGAGGGGTGTCTACAATGAGCAGTTCTTC. Translated, it gives CASSPERGVYNEQFF. Full variable domain (outside the CDR3, taken from reference TRBV11-2 and TRBJ2-1): EAGVAQSPRYKIIEKRQSVAFWCNPISGHATLYWYQQILGQGPKLLIQFQNNGVVDDSQLPKDRFSAERLKGVDSTLKIQPAKLEDSAVYLCASSPERGVYNEQFFGPGTRLTVL.

The chain carries TRBV25-1 and TRBJ2-7; 8 nucleotides match TRBD1. Trimming cost V 6 bases and J 3 bases; bases outside gene matches: 1. The germline gives CDR1 MGHDK, CDR2 SYGVNS. The CDR3 extends over 12 amino acids. This chain's CDR3 is CASRDRVYEQYF. CDR3 sequence (DNA): TGTGCCAGCAGGGACAGGGTCTACGAGCAGTACTTC.